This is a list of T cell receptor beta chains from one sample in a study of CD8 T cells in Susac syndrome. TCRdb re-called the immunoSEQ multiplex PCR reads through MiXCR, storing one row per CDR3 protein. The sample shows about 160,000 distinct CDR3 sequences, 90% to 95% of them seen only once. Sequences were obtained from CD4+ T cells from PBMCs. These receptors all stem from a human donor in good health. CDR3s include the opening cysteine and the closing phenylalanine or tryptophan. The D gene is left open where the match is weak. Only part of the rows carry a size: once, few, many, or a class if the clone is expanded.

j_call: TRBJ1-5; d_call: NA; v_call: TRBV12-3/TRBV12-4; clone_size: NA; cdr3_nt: TGTGCCAGCAGTTTAACGGGACACGAGAAGCCCCAGCATTTT; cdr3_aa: CASSLTGHEKPQHF
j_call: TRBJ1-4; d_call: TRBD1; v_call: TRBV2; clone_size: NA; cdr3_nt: TGTGCCATCCAGATACAGGGGCCCCTGCAGGGAAAACTGTTTTTT; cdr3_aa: CAIQIQGPLQGKLFF
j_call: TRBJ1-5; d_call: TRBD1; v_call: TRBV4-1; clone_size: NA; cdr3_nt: TGCGCCAGCAGCCCTCAGGGGGCCCCTCAGCCCCAGCATTTT; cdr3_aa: CASSPQGAPQPQHF
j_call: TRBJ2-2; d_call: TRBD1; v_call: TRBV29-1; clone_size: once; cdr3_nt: TGCAGCGCCGGACAGGGCAAGAACACCGGGGAGCTGTTTTTT; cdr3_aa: CSAGQGKNTGELFF
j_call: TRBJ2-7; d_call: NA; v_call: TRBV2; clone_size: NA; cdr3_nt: TGTGCCACCAGACAGGATGCCTACGAGCAGTACTTC; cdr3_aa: CATRQDAYEQYF
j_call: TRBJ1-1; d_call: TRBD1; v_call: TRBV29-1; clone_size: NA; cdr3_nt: TGCAGCGTTGAAACGGGGACAGGGAACACTGAAGCTTTCTTT; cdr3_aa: CSVETGTGNTEAFF
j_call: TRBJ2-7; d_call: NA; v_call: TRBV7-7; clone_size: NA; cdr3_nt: TGTGCCAGCAGCTTAATGGAAGGGGGATCCTACGAGCAGTACTTC; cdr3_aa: CASSLMEGGSYEQYF
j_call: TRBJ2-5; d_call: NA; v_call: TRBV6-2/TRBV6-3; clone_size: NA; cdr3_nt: TGTGCCAGCAGCGACTATCTCCAAGAGACCCAGTACTTC; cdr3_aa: CASSDYLQETQYF
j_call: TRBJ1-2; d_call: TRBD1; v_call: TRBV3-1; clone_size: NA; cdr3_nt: TGTGCCAGCAGCCGGGGGTCCGGGACAGACTATGGCTACACCTTC; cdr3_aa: CASSRGSGTDYGYTF
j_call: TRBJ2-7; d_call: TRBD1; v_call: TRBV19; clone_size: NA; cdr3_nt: TGTGCCAGTAGCCGTACCGCGACAGGGCGAAGCTCCTACGAGCAGTACTTC; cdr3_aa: CASSRTATGRSSYEQYF
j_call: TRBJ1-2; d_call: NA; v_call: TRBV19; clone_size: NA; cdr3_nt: TGTGCCACATCGCCCTATGAGAATGGCTACACCTTC; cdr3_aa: CATSPYENGYTF
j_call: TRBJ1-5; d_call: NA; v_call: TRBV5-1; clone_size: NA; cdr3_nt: TGCGCCAGCCCCCCCGGGCAAAGAGGCTTTAGCAATCAGCCCCAGCATTTT; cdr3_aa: CASPPGQRGFSNQPQHF
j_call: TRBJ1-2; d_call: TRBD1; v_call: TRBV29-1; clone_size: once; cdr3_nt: TGCAGCGTTGAAAGAGGGGGCCTGGGCTACACCTTC; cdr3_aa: CSVERGGLGYTF
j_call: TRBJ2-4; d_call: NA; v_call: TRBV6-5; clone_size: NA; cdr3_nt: TGTGCCAGCAGTTATCTGGGCATTCAGTACTTC; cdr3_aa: CASSYLGIQYF
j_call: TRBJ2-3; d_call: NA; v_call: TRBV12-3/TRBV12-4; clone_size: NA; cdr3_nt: TGTGCCAGCAGTCCAAGGGATACGCAGTATTTT; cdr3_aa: CASSPRDTQYF
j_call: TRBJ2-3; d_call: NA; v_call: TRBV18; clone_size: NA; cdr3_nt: TGTGCCAGCTCACGCGACCAGCTCTTCACAGATACGCAGTATTTT; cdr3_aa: CASSRDQLFTDTQYF
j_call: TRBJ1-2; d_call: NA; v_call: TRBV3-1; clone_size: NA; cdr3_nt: TGTGCCAGCAACAAAGAGGGGGATGGCTACACCTTC; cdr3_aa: CASNKEGDGYTF
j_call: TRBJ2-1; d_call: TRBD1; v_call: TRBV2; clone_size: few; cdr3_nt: TGTGCCAGCACTCTAGGACAGGGAGACAATGAGCAGTTCTTC; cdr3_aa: CASTLGQGDNEQFF
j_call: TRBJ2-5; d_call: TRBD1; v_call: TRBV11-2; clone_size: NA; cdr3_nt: TGTGCCAGCAGCTTAGGAGGACAGGGTTGGGGAGAGACCCAGTACTTC; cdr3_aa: CASSLGGQGWGETQYF
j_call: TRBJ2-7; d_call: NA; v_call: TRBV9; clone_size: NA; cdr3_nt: TGTGCCAGCAGCGTAGCTACTCGCGGCAGAACCTACGAGCAGTACTTC; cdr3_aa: CASSVATRGRTYEQYF
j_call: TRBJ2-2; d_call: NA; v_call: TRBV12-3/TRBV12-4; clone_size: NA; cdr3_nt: TGTGCCAGCAGTAGGACCCCCAACACCGGGGAGCTGTTTTTT; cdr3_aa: CASSRTPNTGELFF
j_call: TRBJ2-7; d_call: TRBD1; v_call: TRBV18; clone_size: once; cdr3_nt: TGTGCCAGCTCACTGACAGGGAAAGGCTACGAGCAGTACTTC; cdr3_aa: CASSLTGKGYEQYF
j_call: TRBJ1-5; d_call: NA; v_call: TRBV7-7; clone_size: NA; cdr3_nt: TGTGCCAGCAGCTTAGGGGTCAATCAGCCCCAGCATTTT; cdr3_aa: CASSLGVNQPQHF
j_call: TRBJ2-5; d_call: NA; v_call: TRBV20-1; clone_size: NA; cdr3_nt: TGCAGTGCCAAACCCGGGGGGCGAGAGACCCAGTACTTC; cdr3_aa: CSAKPGGRETQYF
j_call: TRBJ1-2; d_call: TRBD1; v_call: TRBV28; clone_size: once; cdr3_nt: TGTGCCAGCAGTCTCGGGACAGGGGCGTACTATGGCTACACCTTC; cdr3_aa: CASSLGTGAYYGYTF
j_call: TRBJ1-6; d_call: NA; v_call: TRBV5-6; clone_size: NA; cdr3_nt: TGTGCCAGCAGCTCCTTCATGGACCCCTATAATTCACCCCTCCACTTT; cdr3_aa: CASSSFMDPYNSPLHF
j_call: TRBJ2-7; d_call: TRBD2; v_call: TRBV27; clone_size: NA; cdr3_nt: TGTGCCAGCAGCCGTGGACTAGCGGCCCTCTACGAGCAGTACTTC; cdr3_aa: CASSRGLAALYEQYF